A single sample gave rise to the 10 T cell receptor beta chains below, sequenced in a study of blood T cell repertoires in COVID-19. Libraries were prepared by immunoSEQ multiplex PCR; TCRdb keeps only in-frame clonotypes and omits some of them. The repertoire holds around 130,000 clones, 84% seen once, with more than 1.3% in the top ten. The sequenced material came from peripheral blood. The receptors derive from a man aged 60-69 years with acute or convalescent COVID-19.

V is TRBV2 and J is TRBJ2-3; TRBD1 might be the D (6 bases). Germline CDR1 SNHLY, CDR2 FYNNEI. This CDR3 region has 14 residues. Trimming stripped 6 bases from V and 4 bases from J, with 14 bases between. In DNA, the CDR3 is TGTGCCAGCAGCGAGACAGGTACCCCAGATACGCAGTATTTT. Residues: CASSETGTPDTQYF.

V gene TRBV7-2 combines with J gene TRBJ1-4; 9 nucleotides line up with TRBD1. The CDR3 spans 16 residues. Germline loops: CDR1 SGHTA, CDR2 FQGNSA. The junction had 9 bases not matched to a gene; V was cut back by 2 bases and J by 8 bases. The DNA of the CDR3 is TGTGCCAGCAGCTTACGCAGGACAGGGGTCGAAGAAAAACTGTTTTTT. It specifies CASSLRRTGVEEKLFF. Complete variable domain (other parts from reference TRBV7-2 and TRBJ1-4): GAGVSQSPSNKVTEKGKDVELRCDPISGHTALYWYRQSLGQGLEFLIYFQGNSAPDKSGLPSDRFSAERTGGSVSTLTIQRTQQEDSAVYLCASSLRRTGVEEKLFFGSGTQLSVL.

The rearrangement uses TRBV11-2 and TRBJ2-7, with TRBD2 matching 9 bases. The junction had 6 bases not matched to a gene; V was cut back by 1 base and J by 5 bases. This CDR3 spans 15 amino acids. CDR1 is SGHAT and CDR2 is FQNNGV in the germline V gene. In nucleotides, the CDR3 is TGTGCCAGCAGCTTAGGACTAGCGGACCCCCACGAGCAGTACTTC. It codes for CASSLGLADPHEQYF.

The genes are TRBV7-9 and TRBJ1-1, with D tentatively TRBD1 (6 bases). The CDR3 runs to 14 residues. Per the germline V gene, CDR1 is SEHNR and CDR2 is FQNEAQ (reference sequence). V lost 3 bases and J 6 bases, leaving 14 bases between the germline ends. The chain's CDR3 is CASSFTGLLAEAFF. Written as DNA, the CDR3 is TGTGCCAGCAGCTTCACAGGGCTTCTCGCTGAAGCTTTCTTT.

The rearrangement joins TRBV10-1 to TRBJ1-2; 9 nucleotides agree with TRBD1. Germline-derived CDR1 and CDR2 are WNHNN and SYGVQD (reference sequence). With 2 bases clipped from V and 0 bases from J, the junction kept 10 bases outside the gene matches. CDR3 length: 18 residues. CDR3 DNA sequence: TGCGCCAGCAGTGAGCACAGGGGGCCCAGTTCGCCTAACTATGGCTACACCTTC. Translated, it gives CASSEHRGPSSPNYGYTF.

The gene calls are TRBV9 and TRBJ2-5; TRBD1 matches at 7 bases. CDR3 size: 17 residues. CDR1 is SGDLS and CDR2 is YYNGEE in the germline V gene. Losses at the gene ends were 4 bases for V and 0 bases for J; bases not matched to a gene: 12. The CDR3 here is CASSIPLGQGDQETQYF. The CDR3 DNA reads as TGTGCCAGCAGCATTCCCTTAGGGCAGGGGGACCAAGAGACCCAGTACTTC.

This chain links TRBV4-2 with TRBJ1-4; D might be TRBD1 (5 bases). The CDR3 loop spans 15 amino acids. Germline values: CDR1 LGHNA, CDR2 YNFKEQ. Trimming took off 1 base at V and 6 bases at J, with 12 bases between the two ends. As DNA, the CDR3 is TGTGCCAGCAGCCAAGTCCGGCAGGGTGATGAAAAACTGTTTTTT. Translation: CASSQVRQGDEKLFF.

The sample holds a few counts of this clone. A read error may produce the germline difference seen at one junction end. The chain recombines TRBV12-3 or TRBV12-4 with TRBJ1-1; D not resolved. There are 13 residues in the CDR3. This CDR3 is CASSWSVNTEAFF. In nucleotides, the CDR3 is TGTGCCAGCAGTTGGTCAGTGAATACTGAAGCTTTCTTT.

J is TRBJ2-3 and V is TRBV6-6, with 8 bases aligning to TRBD2. V shed 6 bases, J shed 3 bases, and the junction held 5 bases outside the gene matches. Germline V gives CDR1 MNHNY, CDR2 SVGAGI (reference sequence). The CDR3 loop spans 14 amino acids. CDR3 coding DNA: TGTGCCAGCAGCAAGGGGACTAGTACAGATACGCAGTATTTT. This encodes CASSKGTSTDTQYF.

This chain links TRBV5-6 with TRBJ1-6; the match to TRBD1 covers 10 bases. Germline CDR1 SGHDT, CDR2 YYEEEE. CDR3 length: 15 amino acids. With 5 bases clipped from V and 10 bases from J, the junction kept 9 bases outside the gene matches. The CDR3 is CASRSTGTGESPLHF. CDR3 in DNA: TGTGCCAGCAGATCCACGGGGACAGGGGAGTCACCCCTCCACTTT. The entire variable domain, with the rest obtained from reference TRBV5-6 and TRBJ1-6, is as follows: DAGVTQSPTHLIKTRGQQVTLRCSPKSGHDTVSWYQQALGQGPQFIFQYYEEEERQRGNFPDRFSGHQFPNYSSELNVNALLLGDSALYLCASRSTGTGESPLHFGNGTRLTVT.